The 26 T cell receptor beta chains below all came from one sample that was sequenced in a study of blood T cell repertoires in COVID-19. Clones were read by immunoSEQ multiplex PCR, and TCRdb kept only the in-frame ones, dropping some. The repertoire holds a few hundred thousand clones, roughly 91% seen once, with more than 0.95% in the top ten. The sample comprised PBMCs or T cells enriched from blood (not recorded which). The source is a woman under 30 who had recovered from COVID-19.

A note on this clone: At the DNA level, this CDR3 is encoded by other sequences in the same sample as well. The genes are TRBV30 and TRBJ1-2; D is undetermined. This CDR3 has 12 amino acids. Per the germline V gene, CDR1 is GTSNPN and CDR2 is SVGIG (reference sequence). The germline V and J ends were trimmed by 0 bases and 4 bases, with 6 bases remaining between them. CDR3 amino acids: CAWSVSGYGYTF. Written as DNA, the CDR3 is TGTGCCTGGAGTGTGAGCGGCTATGGCTACACCTTC.

This clone came up once. The chain joins TRBV7-9 to TRBJ2-7, with 7 bases that match TRBD1. Trimming at V came to 3 bases and at J to 2 bases, leaving 10 bases not matched to a gene. From germline, CDR1 is SEHNR and CDR2 FQNEAQ (reference sequence). This CDR3 comprises 16 residues. In DNA form, the CDR3 reads TGTGCCAGCAGCTTGCACAGGGGTGTAAGAACCTACGAGCAGTACTTC. It codes for CASSLHRGVRTYEQYF.

This rearrangement joins TRBV4-3 to TRBJ1-5; the D gene is possibly TRBD1 (6 bases). Per germline, CDR1 LGHNA and CDR2 YSLEER. The V end lost 0 bases, the J end lost 10 bases, and 13 bases lay between the germline ends. The CDR3 runs to 14 residues. As DNA, the CDR3 is TGCGCCAGCAGCCAAGACAGGGGACGAGAACCCCAGCATTTT. This codes for CASSQDRGREPQHF.

The chain recombines TRBV6-5 with TRBJ1-5; 8 nucleotides line up with TRBD1. The CDR3 has 13 residues. The germline gives CDR1 MNHEY, CDR2 SVGAGI. Trimming cost V 5 bases and J 10 bases; bases outside gene matches: 7. The CDR3 DNA is TGTGCCAGCAGTAATGACAGGGGTCCCCCCCAGCATTTT. Residues: CASSNDRGPPQHF.

V and J are TRBV3-1 (or the pseudogene TRBV3-2) and TRBJ2-4; 9 positions agree with TRBD1. Per germline, CDR1 LGHDT and CDR2 YNNKEL (reference sequence). V trimming: 1 base; J trimming: 5 bases; junction bases outside the gene matches: 3. This CDR3 has 15 residues. This chain's CDR3 is CASSQAGTGQNIQYF. Here the CDR3 DNA reads TGTGCCAGCAGCCAAGCCGGGACAGGGCAAAACATTCAGTACTTC.

CDR3 in amino acids: CAALGTNQETQYF. For the CDR3, the DNA is TGTGCCGCCCTTGGGACTAACCAAGAGACCCAGTACTTC. The chain joins TRBV6-6 to TRBJ2-5; 7 bases map to TRBD2. Germline CDR1 reads MNHNY; CDR2 reads SVGAGI (reference sequence). The CDR3 length is 13 residues. The J segment lost 0 bases and the V segment lost 11 bases, leaving 6 bases of the junction unmatched.

The chain couples TRBV5-1 to TRBJ2-1; TRBD1 matches 9 bases. V lost 0 bases and J lost 0; bases outside the gene matches: 4. This CDR3 has 17 amino acids. Germline lookup yields CDR1 SGHRS and CDR2 YFSETQ. The CDR3 spells CASSLAPTGGSYNEQFF. The CDR3 nucleotides are TGCGCCAGCAGCTTGGCTCCGACAGGGGGCTCCTACAATGAGCAGTTCTTC.

The rearrangement links TRBV14 to TRBJ2-5; D call uncertain. This CDR3 is 13 amino acids long. The V end lost 1 base, the J end lost 1 base, and 4 bases lay between the germline ends. The germline CDR1 and CDR2 sequences are SGHDN and FVKESK. The CDR3 spells CASSQGAQETQYF. The DNA of the CDR3 is TGTGCCAGCAGCCAAGGGGCCCAAGAGACCCAGTACTTC.

The V and J genes are TRBV11-2 and TRBJ1-6, with D unclear. This CDR3 contains 13 residues. The germline gives CDR1 SGHAT, CDR2 FQNNGV. V lost 2 bases and J 11 bases, leaving 10 bases between the germline ends. CDR3 sequence: CASSLRRLAPLHF. The CDR3 DNA follows: TGTGCCAGCAGCTTAAGGCGGCTAGCACCCCTCCACTTT.

The V gene is TRBV10-1, the J gene TRBJ2-2, with D tentatively TRBD1 (6 bases). Germline CDR1 is WNHNN and CDR2 is SYGVQD (reference sequence). The V and J ends lost 6 bases and 1 base respectively, with 9 bases between them. This CDR3 is built from 14 residues. The CDR3: CASRRTENTGELFF. The DNA of the CDR3 is TGCGCCAGCAGAAGGACAGAGAACACCGGGGAGCTGTTTTTT.

J is TRBJ1-2 and V is TRBV6-5; perhaps TRBD1 as D (6 bases). CDR3 length equals 15 residues. Germline CDR1 is MNHEY and CDR2 is SVGAGI. Trimming pared 6 bases from V and 0 bases from J, leaving 14 bases between. The CDR3 bases are TGTGCCAGCAGGCCCCCGGGACATACTAACTATGGCTACACCTTC. Residues: CASRPPGHTNYGYTF.

V gene TRBV5-1 combines with J gene TRBJ1-1; 8 nucleotides match TRBD1. The CDR3 sequence is 17 residues long. The trim removed 2 bases at V and 3 bases at J, leaving 12 bases unmatched. Germline V CDR1 and CDR2: SGHRS, YFSETQ. CDR3 protein: CASSFGQGGGKHTEAFF. Written as DNA, the CDR3 is TGCGCCAGCAGCTTTGGACAGGGCGGAGGTAAGCACACTGAAGCTTTCTTT.

The rearrangement links TRBV3-1 (or the pseudogene TRBV3-2) to TRBJ2-7; a possible D gene is TRBD2 (6 bases). The V end was cut by 5 bases, the J end by 3 bases, with 17 bases between. Germline CDR1 and CDR2: LGHDT and YNNKEL (reference sequence). The CDR3 has 15 amino acids. The CDR3 region has the DNA TGTGCCAGCAGCTTAAAGACGGGGGTGAGCTACGAGCAGTACTTC. This codes for CASSLKTGVSYEQYF.

The chain joins TRBV12-3 or TRBV12-4 to TRBJ1-1; D unclear. V was clipped by 6 bases and J by 1 base, with 9 bases between them. The CDR3 loop spans 13 amino acids. For the CDR3, the DNA is TGTGCCAGCAGGTTCCACAAGAACACTGAAGCTTTCTTT. Its translation is CASRFHKNTEAFF.

The CDR3 DNA follows: TGTGCCAGTAGTCGAACAGCAGGAAACACCATATATTTT. Translation gives CASSRTAGNTIYF. The chain is built from TRBV19 and TRBJ1-3; the D is unclear. The CDR3 is made up of 13 amino acids. The germline V and J ends were trimmed by 5 bases and 4 bases, with 9 bases remaining between them. Germline V gene sequence: CDR1 LNHDA, CDR2 SQIVND (reference sequence).

This sequence joins TRBV4-3 and TRBJ2-5; 8 nucleotides line up with TRBD2. The V gene's germline CDR1 is LGHNA and CDR2 YSLEER. This CDR3 has 16 amino acids. J lost 5 bases, V lost 2 bases, and 10 bases had no gene match. Here the CDR3 reads CASSQTLAGGRETQYF. The CDR3 coding sequence is TGCGCCAGCAGCCAAACTTTGGCGGGGGGAAGGGAGACCCAGTACTTC.

This chain connects TRBV12-3 or TRBV12-4 to TRBJ1-1, with D perhaps matching TRBD1 (5 bases). Trimming stripped 6 bases from V and 1 base from J, with 9 bases between. The CDR3 is 13 amino acids. The CDR3 coding sequence is TGTGCCAGCAGCTCGACAGAGAACACTGAAGCTTTCTTT. Amino acids: CASSSTENTEAFF.

The chain carries TRBV2 and TRBJ2-2; no clear D gene. V was pared by 8 bases and J by 4 bases, with 11 bases between. Per germline, CDR1 SNHLY and CDR2 FYNNEI. This CDR3 is 13 amino acids long. CDR3 protein: CASRWAVTGELFF. In DNA form, the CDR3 reads TGTGCCAGCCGTTGGGCCGTCACCGGGGAGCTGTTTTTT.

The chain uses TRBV13 and TRBJ1-5; 12 positions agree with TRBD1. Germline V lookup: CDR1 PRHDT, CDR2 FYEKMQ (reference sequence). CDR3 length: 23 residues. V trimming: 7 bases; J trimming: 2 bases; junction bases outside the gene matches: 27. Written as DNA, the CDR3 is TGTGCCAGCATCCTTGGCTACGGGGATTACCGGGACAGGGGGCGAAGAGGCAATCAGCCCCAGCATTTT. It specifies CASILGYGDYRDRGRRGNQPQHF.

This clone appeared a single time. This chain uses TRBV19 with TRBJ1-4; the match to TRBD1 covers 11 bases. The CDR3 runs 15 residues. Per the germline V gene, CDR1 is LNHDA and CDR2 is SQIVND (reference sequence). The V and J ends lost 1 base and 6 bases, in that order; junction bases with no gene match: 1. In DNA form, the CDR3 reads TGTGCCAGTAGTATAGGGACAGGGGGCTATGAAAAACTGTTTTTT. It is translated as CASSIGTGGYEKLFF.

The rearrangement joins TRBV6-4 to TRBJ2-1, with unresolved D. V lost 3 bases and J lost 4, with 7 bases in between. The CDR3 extends over 13 amino acids. The V gene's germline CDR1 is MRHNA and CDR2 SNTAGT. CDR3 DNA sequence: TGTGCCAGCAGTGATTCAGATTACAATGAGCAGTTCTTC. Translated: CASSDSDYNEQFF.

The V gene is TRBV4-1, the J gene TRBJ1-1; D is perhaps TRBD1 (5 bases). The V gene lost 1 base and the J gene lost 5 bases, with 11 bases spanning the gap. Germline V CDR1 and CDR2: MGHRA, YSYEKL. This CDR3 region has 14 residues. The CDR3 DNA reads as TGCGCCAGCAGCCAAGCCAGGGTTAGGACTGAAGCTTTCTTT. Translating it yields CASSQARVRTEAFF.

The chain recombines TRBV5-5 with TRBJ2-1; no definite D call. V shed 2 bases and J shed 6 bases, with 3 bases lying between them. The CDR3 spans 11 residues. CDR1 is SGHKS and CDR2 is YYEKEE in the germline V gene (reference sequence). The CDR3 DNA reads TGTGCCAGCAGCTTTATCAATGAGCAGTTCTTC. Amino acids: CASSFINEQFF.

CDR3 coding DNA: TGTGCCAGCAGACAACCTAGTGGTAGCGGGGTTGGTGGGGAGCTGTTTTTT. Protein: CASRQPSGSGVGGELFF. The chain combines TRBV25-1 with TRBJ2-2; 8 bases line up with TRBD2. Germline CDR1 reads MGHDK; CDR2 reads SYGVNS. The CDR3 is 17 residues long. The ends lost 6 bases at V and 8 bases at J; junction bases unmatched: 17.

The chain links TRBV11-3 to TRBJ1-1; no definite D call. The germline V gene encodes CDR1 SGHNT and CDR2 YENEEA. The V and J ends lost 0 bases and 5 bases respectively, with 7 bases between them. The CDR3 loop spans 13 amino acids. CDR3 in amino acids: CASSLDQETEAFF. The CDR3 region has the DNA TGTGCCAGCAGCTTAGATCAGGAAACTGAAGCTTTCTTT.

The chain has TRBV3-1 (or the pseudogene TRBV3-2) and TRBJ2-7, with D perhaps TRBD2 (6 bases). CDR3 length: 17 amino acids. Per the germline V gene, CDR1 is LGHDT and CDR2 is YNNKEL (reference sequence). V was shortened by 3 bases and J by 3 bases, with 21 bases between the two germline ends. CDR3 protein: CASSHGRGTKVYYEQYF. CDR3 DNA sequence: TGTGCCAGCAGCCACGGACGGGGGACCAAGGTATACTACGAGCAGTACTTC.